This T cell receptor beta chain was identified in a study of T cell repertoires in cytomegalovirus infection. Study at large: The study used recently identified HLA-C-restricted and well-studied HLA-B-restricted CMV epitopes. CMV infection together with matching HLA type was indicated by public TCR beta signatures.

Germline loops: CDR1 LNHDA, CDR2 SQIVND (reference sequence). V dropped 3 bases and J dropped 2 bases, with 11 bases sitting between them. The CDR3 length is 15 residues. As for this clonotype: The antigen is undetermined.

Study-level points and caveats: Of the TCR beta families, the public ones yielded a cumulative frequency that identified carriers of CMV plus the relevant HLA. Clonotypes of TCR beta that were HLA-C-restricted and CMV-specific dominated the ex vivo response.

From the reads, TCRdb called clonotypes with MiXCR, one entry per CDR3 protein. The data contain roughly 730,000 distinct CDR3 sequences, about 30% of them seen just once; the ten biggest clones take up 15% to 20%. The source is a human donor in good health (CMV status not recorded). Some clones in this sample may be carry-over from other donors' samples. The V and J genes are TRBV19 and TRBJ1-5; the D gene is possibly TRBD1 (5 bases). The sequenced sample was cultured PBMCs, obtained from culture after CMV antigen stimulation. The CDR3 nucleotides read TGTGCCAGTAGTATGCTAGGGGAAGGCAATCAGCCCCAGCATTTT. Encoded protein: CASSMLGEGNQPQHF.